The text below deals with one TCR beta chain. The sample is drawn from a study of control samples from healthy donors and cancer patients. Clones were sequenced by immunoSEQ multiplex PCR, and TCRdb holds only the in-frame ones, with some missing. The sample includes roughly 100,000 clones, just under 95% of them seen just once. Sequencing was done on a sample of blood. This receptor was taken from a human donor in good health. The donor label of this sample is uncertain.

This CDR3 reads CASSIQGIQYF. The CDR3 DNA reads TGTGCCAGTAGTATACAGGGGATTCAGTACTTC. The J gene is TRBJ2-4, the V gene TRBV19; D perhaps matches TRBD1 (6 bases). The CDR3 length is 11 residues. Germline values: CDR1 LNHDA, CDR2 SQIVND (reference sequence). Trimming pared 2 bases from V and 10 bases from J, leaving 6 bases between.